Sequencing of this TCR beta chain was carried out in a study of Graves' ophthalmopathy and Graves' hyperthyroidism. Overall study: Over 18 months of follow-up, stable hyperthyroidism required that no ophthalmopathy appear. The study's findings and limits: Blood also contained most of the expanded thyroid clonotypes above 0.001 frequency. For separating ophthalmopathy from stable hyperthyroidism, a 13-signature model gave 85% to 90% sensitivity and around 76% specificity.

CDR3 length equals 16 residues. Trimming stripped 10 bases from V and 1 base from J, with 22 bases between. Looked up from germline, CDR1 is MNHEY and CDR2 is SVGAGI. A word on this clonotype: Its specificity is not known.

TCR beta CDR3 regions were amplified from RNA transcripts. First-round RT-PCR used HTBI primers; second-round multiplex PCR followed. TCRdb ran MiXCR on the multiplex PCR reads and lists one entry per CDR3 protein. This sample yields roughly 600,000 distinct CDR3 sequences, of which roughly 40% are seen a single time; about 4.6% belongs to the top ten. No donor had other autoimmune disease, uncontrolled infection, pregnancy or lactation. This TCR derives from an adult man with Graves' hyperthyroidism. Sequencing was carried out using peripheral blood or thyroid tissue (not recorded which). This sequence joins TRBV6-5 and TRBJ1-1; D may be TRBD1 (5 bases). The CDR3 sequence: CAISNEGQGENTEAFF. CDR3 sequence (DNA): TGTGCCATATCTAATGAGGGGCAGGGCGAGAACACTGAAGCTTTCTTT.